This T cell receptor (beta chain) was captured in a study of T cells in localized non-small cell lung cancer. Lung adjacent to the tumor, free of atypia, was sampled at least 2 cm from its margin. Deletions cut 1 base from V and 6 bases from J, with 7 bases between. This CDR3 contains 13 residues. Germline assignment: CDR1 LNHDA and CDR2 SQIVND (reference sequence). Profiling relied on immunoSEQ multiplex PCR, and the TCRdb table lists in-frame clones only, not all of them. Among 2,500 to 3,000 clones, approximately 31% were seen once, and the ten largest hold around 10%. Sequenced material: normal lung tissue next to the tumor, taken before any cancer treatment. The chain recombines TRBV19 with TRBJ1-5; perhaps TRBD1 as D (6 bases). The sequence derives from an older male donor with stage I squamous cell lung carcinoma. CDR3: CASSIGGAQPQHF. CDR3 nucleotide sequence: TGTGCCAGTAGTATAGGGGGGGCTCAGCCCCAGCATTTT.